This T cell receptor beta chain was observed in a study of cytomegalovirus exposure and HLA in healthy donors. Overall study findings and caveats: Earlier analysis looked at TCR beta V segments, and most were productive about 87% or about 30% of the time. A missense variant in DCLRE1C was later tied to TCR beta V- and J-gene trimming. Fewer N-insertions (relative to the roughly 730-donor mean) were reportedly seen in an Asian-associated ancestry cluster in a later analysis. TCR beta chains numbering roughly 150 were designated cytomegalovirus-associated.

The trim removed 4 bases at V and 3 bases at J, leaving 4 bases unmatched. Germline CDR1 and CDR2: SEHNR and FQNEAQ (reference sequence). The CDR3 length is 14 residues. PCR employed 60 Vbeta and 13 Jbeta primers. Only in-frame clones appear in the TCRdb table, and some are missing; sequencing was by immunoSEQ multiplex PCR. The sample shows 100,000 to 150,000 clones, 80% of them seen only once. This clone appeared a few times. Its specificity is unknown. This clonotype was obtained from a man aged 25 to 40 in good health and CMV-seronegative. The gene calls are TRBV7-9 and TRBJ2-7; 9 bases line up with TRBD1. The sequenced material came from PBMCs. The CDR3 sequence is CASSSPGQGYEQYF. The CDR3 bases are TGTGCCAGCAGCTCCCCGGGACAGGGCTACGAGCAGTACTTC.